This TCR beta chain was recorded in a study of shared clonotypes between healthy human individuals. Clones were sequenced by immunoSEQ multiplex PCR, and TCRdb holds only the in-frame ones, with some missing. The table includes 450,000 to 500,000 clones, 70% to 80% detected once. The CDR3 spans 12 residues. V shed 3 bases and J shed 6 bases, with 8 bases lying between them. From germline, CDR1 is SGHNT and CDR2 YYREEE (reference sequence). Material: PBMCs. The source of this sequence is a woman in her thirties or forties in good health. Some clones in this sample may be carry-over from other donors' samples. The chain recombines TRBV5-4 with TRBJ2-3; a weak D match, TRBD1 (6 bases). CDR3 amino acids: CASSSDRDTQYF. Written as DNA, the CDR3 is TGTGCCAGCAGCTCCGACAGGGATACGCAGTATTTT.